This T cell receptor (beta chain) is from a study of beta chain features in type 1 diabetes (dated by TCRdb to 2016 to 2019). At the level of the whole study: Mean age, gender distribution, total cell number and subset yield did not differ between patients and healthy donors. Naive and central memory subsets were obtained from all 30 or so donors, but regulatory and stem cell-like memory subsets were isolated from only 8 patients and 8 healthy donors. In the study, recently diagnosed type 1 diabetes patients and matched healthy donors were compared on the TCRB repertoires of their sorted circulating CD4+ T cell subsets. Across all samples, approximately 100 million sorted cells were examined, and cell number per subset correlated strongly with RNA yield.

The entire isolated RNA was reverse transcribed using the High Capacity cDNA Reverse Transcription Kit, and thus expressed TCRB transcripts were sequenced. Naive, central memory and regulatory T cell samples underwent deep immunoSEQ sequencing, averaging roughly 3.3 million total reads per sample. Sorted cells were lysed in RLT buffer and RNA was extracted with DNase-treated RNeasy Micro or Mini kits, depending on cell number. To prevent cross-contamination, every cell subset was processed on its own, while patient and healthy donor samples were processed together. The immunoSEQ multiplex PCR was used to amplify TCRB sequences from cDNA, generating 87-bp fragments that spanned the CDR3 region. The amplicons were sequenced using the Illumina HiSeq platform. In the original analysis: PCR bias was computationally corrected using synthetic template baselines, reads within Hamming distance 2 were collapsed, and singletons that could not be merged were discarded. Reads were aligned to IMGT to assign V, D and J genes, CDR3 length, and insertions or deletions at six rearrangement sites. Within each subset, clonotype counts were normalized to the number of sorted cells before true diversity and Gini coefficients were calculated with the tcR R package. Repertoire sharing was quantified using the overlap coefficient calculated on TCRB nucleotide sequences. Out-of-frame TCRB sequences from naive cells were analyzed as a proxy for the pre-selection repertoire. The table was pulled from immuneACCESS by TCRdb, which kept in-frame rearrangements only. Such tables lose some clones; where checked, under half of the loss comes from unresolved V genes, and the rest has no known cause. D and trimming were read from the DNA, whereas the V and J calls and clone size are those reported in that table. The sample table shows under 250,000 clones, and over 11% are seen once. Approximately 0.018% of the sample is in the top ten clones.

Each donor gave one peripheral blood draw, averaging approximately 0.12 L, which was collected into heparinised tubes. A BD FACSAria II and a panel including CD45RO, CCR7, CD25, CD127, CD95 and CD27 were used to sort naive, central memory, regulatory and stem cell-like memory CD4+ T cells. All sorted populations exceeded 98% purity. PBMCs were isolated immediately by Lymphoprep density gradient centrifugation and stained directly without culture. Samples were stained and sorted in pairs, with one healthy donor and one patient per experiment, so that batch effects were minimized. Overall study results and their limits: Naive, central memory and regulatory TCRB repertoires appeared more similar among patients than among healthy donors. Because the HLA sub-analyses included only small numbers of individuals, any influence of HLA type on TCRB rearrangement was left unresolved. Sequencing cDNA rather than genomic DNA could over-represent highly expressing activated cells, although activation and CD3 levels did not differ between groups. Fewer insertions and more nucleotide deletions at VDJ recombination sites were observed in patients with type 1 diabetes, implying thymic rearrangement abnormalities. PCR may preferentially amplify shorter templates, but because patient and control samples were amplified and corrected together, any resulting skew would affect both groups equally. In all four CD4+ subsets, TCRB CDR3 length was moderately but significantly shorter in type 1 diabetes patients.

To note about this clone: Its antigen remains undetermined. There are no base qualities to consult, and no much larger clone falls within one base.

The receptor's source is a man aged 25-45 years with type 1 diabetes. Sequencing was done on a sample of naive CD4+ T cells from blood. This sample's cell subset or site label indicates: true naive CD4+ T cells.

CDR3 loop: CASSFGGKNTDTQYF. The DNA is TGTGCCAGCAGCTTTGGCGGGAAGAACACAGATACGCAGTATTTT. The chain joins TRBV7-2 to TRBJ2-3; the D gene is possibly TRBD2, with 6 bases matching. The germline V gene gives CDR1 as SGHTA and CDR2 as FQGNSA. The CDR3 sequence holds 15 residues, the cysteine and phenylalanine included. Just the 45-base CDR3 DNA is kept, in frame starting at base 1. V is pared back by 3 bases and J by 2 bases, with 12 bases lying between the germline termini.